One and the same sample provided the 7 T cell receptor beta chains below, sequenced in a study of CD8 T cells in ankylosing spondylitis. TCRdb re-analysed the 5' RACE reads in MiXCR, keeping a single row per CDR3 protein. The sample shows about 130,000 distinct CDR3 sequences, 7% of them seen only once. The material sequenced was blood, either unsorted or a sorted T cell fraction (not recorded which). Receptor source: a male donor with ankylosing spondylitis or in good health (not recorded which).

This clonotype was counted at least ten times. This chain joins TRBV5-1 and TRBJ1-2; no reliable D call. Germline CDR1 SGHRS, CDR2 YFSETQ. The CDR3 consists of 12 residues. V was shortened by 6 bases and J by 4 bases, with 10 bases between the two germline ends. The CDR3 reads CASTDDRYGYTF. CDR3 DNA sequence: TGCGCCAGCACCGATGATCGCTATGGCTACACCTTC.

This clonotype was recorded many times. The rearrangement uses TRBV5-1 and TRBJ1-4; 8 bases line up with TRBD1. V shed 2 bases, J shed 3 bases, and the junction held 6 bases outside the gene matches. Germline CDR1 and CDR2: SGHRS and YFSETQ. CDR3 length: 16 amino acids. This CDR3 reads CASSFGQGPANEKLFF. The CDR3 DNA sequence: TGCGCCAGCAGCTTCGGACAGGGCCCGGCTAATGAAAAACTGTTTTTT.

This clonotype was picked up many times. This rearrangement joins TRBV12-3 or TRBV12-4 to TRBJ1-3; D is perhaps TRBD1 (5 bases). The CDR3 spans 16 residues. V lost 6 bases, J lost 0 bases, and 15 bases lay in between. The CDR3 protein is CASSLNGDASGNTIYF. CDR3 in DNA: TGTGCCAGCAGCCTTAATGGGGACGCCTCTGGAAACACCATATATTTT.

This clonotype has at least ten counts. V and J are TRBV5-1 and TRBJ2-1, with TRBD1 matching 7 bases. The germline V gene has CDR1 SGHRS and CDR2 YFSETQ. Unmatched junction bases numbered 2, after V lost 1 base and J lost 1 base. The CDR3 has 15 amino acids. The CDR3 nucleotides are TGCGCCAGCAGCTTGACAGGGGATTCCTACAATGAGCAGTTCTTC. It specifies CASSLTGDSYNEQFF. The entire variable domain, with the rest obtained from reference TRBV5-1 and TRBJ2-1, is as follows: KAGVTQTPRYLIKTRGQQVTLSCSPISGHRSVSWYQQTPGQGLQFLFEYFSETQRNKGNFPGRFSGRQFSNSRSEMNVSTLELGDSALYLCASSLTGDSYNEQFFGPGTRLTVL.

This clonotype appeared many times. The rearrangement uses TRBV5-1 and TRBJ1-3; 8 bases are a match to TRBD1. The ends lost 4 bases at V and 4 bases at J; junction bases unmatched: 7. Germline loops: CDR1 SGHRS, CDR2 YFSETQ. The CDR3 covers 15 residues. The CDR3 is CASSSDTGGGNTIYF. CDR3 nucleotide sequence: TGCGCCAGCAGCAGCGATACAGGGGGAGGAAACACCATATATTTT.

This clonotype was observed a handful of times. The chain uses TRBV5-1 and TRBJ2-7; D is undetermined. This CDR3 has 13 residues. The V gene lost 4 bases and the J gene lost 0 bases, with 8 bases spanning the gap. Germline V gene lookup returns CDR1 SGHRS and CDR2 YFSETQ. The CDR3 region is CASSPAVSYEQYF. The CDR3 DNA follows: TGCGCCAGCAGCCCGGCAGTCTCCTACGAGCAGTACTTC. Variable domain in full (rest from reference TRBV5-1 and TRBJ2-7): KAGVTQTPRYLIKTRGQQVTLSCSPISGHRSVSWYQQTPGQGLQFLFEYFSETQRNKGNFPGRFSGRQFSNSRSEMNVSTLELGDSALYLCASSPAVSYEQYFGPGTRLTVT.

This clonotype was recorded at least ten times. The V and J genes are TRBV15 and TRBJ1-5; D is unresolved. CDR1 is LNHNV, CDR2 YYDKDF, per germline (reference sequence). This CDR3 contains 14 residues. The V end lost 6 bases, the J end lost 5 bases, and 14 bases lay between the germline ends. The CDR3 loop is CATSRAAVHQPQHF. The CDR3 DNA reads TGTGCCACCAGTCGGGCGGCAGTTCATCAGCCCCAGCATTTT.